A single T cell receptor (beta chain) is shown here with its context. The antigen remains undetermined. Data came from immunoSEQ multiplex PCR; TCRdb stores just in-frame clones and leaves some out. The sample has about 1 million clones, roughly 75% seen once. The entry originates in a study of shared clonotypes between healthy human individuals. General study points: The sole specimen, blood, was sampled, and tissue repertoires likely differ.

V was trimmed by 7 bases and J by 2 bases, leaving 15 bases between them. Germline CDR1 is SGHVS and CDR2 is FQNEAQ. The CDR3 consists of 14 residues. The V and J genes are TRBV7-8 and TRBJ2-7; D remains ambiguous. This receptor was obtained from a man younger than 35 in good health. What was sequenced was memory CD4+ T cells sorted from blood. Described subset: CD45RA-negative fraction. This CDR3 is CASIPLRATYEQYF. The CDR3 DNA is TGTGCCAGCATCCCTCTACGAGCTACCTACGAGCAGTACTTC.